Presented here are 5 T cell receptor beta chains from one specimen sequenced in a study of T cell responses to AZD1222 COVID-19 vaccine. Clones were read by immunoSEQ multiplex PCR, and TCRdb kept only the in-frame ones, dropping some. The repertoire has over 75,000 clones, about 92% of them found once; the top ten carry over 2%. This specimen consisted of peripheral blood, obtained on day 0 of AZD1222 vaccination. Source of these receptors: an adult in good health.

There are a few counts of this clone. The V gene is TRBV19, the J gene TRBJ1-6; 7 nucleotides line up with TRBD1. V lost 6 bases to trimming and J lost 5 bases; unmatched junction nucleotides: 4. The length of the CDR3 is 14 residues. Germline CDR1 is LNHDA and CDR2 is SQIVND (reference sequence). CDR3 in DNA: TGTGCCAGTAGGGACAGGTTTAATAATTCACCCCTCCACTTT. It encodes CASRDRFNNSPLHF.

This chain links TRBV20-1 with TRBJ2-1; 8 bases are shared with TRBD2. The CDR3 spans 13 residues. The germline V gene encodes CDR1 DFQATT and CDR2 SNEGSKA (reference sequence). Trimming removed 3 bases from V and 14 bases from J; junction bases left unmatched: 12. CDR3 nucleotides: TGCAGTGCTAGTAAGGTGCGGGGGACTAGGAAGTTCTTC. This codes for CSASKVRGTRKFF.

The DNA for the CDR3 is TGTGCCTGGAGTTTTGGTGAAAAACTGTTTTTT. Residues: CAWSFGEKLFF. The J gene is TRBJ1-4, the V gene TRBV30; D unclear. The germline gives CDR1 GTSNPN, CDR2 SVGIG (reference sequence). The CDR3 has 11 amino acids. V was pared by 2 bases and J by 7 bases, with 5 bases between.

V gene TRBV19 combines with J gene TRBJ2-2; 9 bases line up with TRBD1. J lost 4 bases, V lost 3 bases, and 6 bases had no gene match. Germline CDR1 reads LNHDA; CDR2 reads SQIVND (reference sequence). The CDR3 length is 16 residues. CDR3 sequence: CASSMWEQGATGELFF. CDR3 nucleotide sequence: TGTGCCAGTAGTATGTGGGAACAGGGGGCCACCGGGGAGCTGTTTTTT. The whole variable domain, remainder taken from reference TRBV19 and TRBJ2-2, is DGGITQSPKYLFRKEGQNVTLSCEQNLNHDAMYWYRQDPGQGLRLIYYSQIVNDFQKGDIAEGYSVSREKKESFPLTVTSAQKNPTAFYLCASSMWEQGATGELFFGEGSRLTVL.

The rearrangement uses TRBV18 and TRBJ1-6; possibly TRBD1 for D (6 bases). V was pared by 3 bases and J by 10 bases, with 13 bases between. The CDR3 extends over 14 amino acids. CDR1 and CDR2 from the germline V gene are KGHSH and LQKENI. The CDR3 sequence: CASSPTGSRSPLHF. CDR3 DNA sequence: TGTGCCAGCTCACCGACAGGTTCTAGATCACCCCTCCACTTT.